This T cell receptor beta chain was sequenced for a study of T cell changes during pregnancy in multiple sclerosis. V lost 2 bases to trimming and J lost 1 base; unmatched junction nucleotides: 8. This CDR3 has 15 residues. Germline lookup yields CDR1 GTSNPN and CDR2 SVGIG (reference sequence). Libraries were prepared by immunoSEQ multiplex PCR; TCRdb keeps only in-frame clonotypes and omits some of them. The sample contains some 70,000 clones, more than 90% of which appear only once. This receptor was obtained from a female donor in good health, enrolled as a control in a pregnancy study. The chain combines TRBV30 with TRBJ2-7; the match to TRBD2 covers 7 bases. The sample was peripheral blood, taken after pregnancy. CDR3: CAWSPSFGRSYEQYF. CDR3 coding DNA: TGTGCCTGGAGTCCCTCATTCGGGAGGTCCTACGAGCAGTACTTC. The whole variable domain, filled in from reference TRBV30 and TRBJ2-7, reads SQTIHQWPATLVQPVGSPLSLECTVEGTSNPNLYWYRQAAGRGLQLLFYSVGIGQISSEVPQNLSASRPQDRQFILSSKKLLLSDSGFYLCAWSPSFGRSYEQYFGPGTRLTVT.